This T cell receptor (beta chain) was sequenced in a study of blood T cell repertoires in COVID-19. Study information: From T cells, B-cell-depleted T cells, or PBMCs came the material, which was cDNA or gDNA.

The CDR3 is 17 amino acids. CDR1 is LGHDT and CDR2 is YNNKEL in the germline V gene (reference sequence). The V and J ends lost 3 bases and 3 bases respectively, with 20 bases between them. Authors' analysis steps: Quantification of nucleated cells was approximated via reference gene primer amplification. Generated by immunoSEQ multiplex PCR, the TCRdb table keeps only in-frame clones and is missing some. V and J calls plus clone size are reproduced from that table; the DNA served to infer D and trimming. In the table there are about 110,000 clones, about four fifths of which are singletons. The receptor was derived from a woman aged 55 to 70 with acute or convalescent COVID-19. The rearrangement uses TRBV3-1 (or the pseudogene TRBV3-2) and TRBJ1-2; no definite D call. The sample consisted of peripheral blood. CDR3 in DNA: TGTGCCAGCAGCCAGCTTTCCCTCGGGTTACCGGACTATGGCTACACCTTC. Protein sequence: CASSQLSLGLPDYGYTF.